This T cell receptor (beta chain) is from a study of metastatic and nonmetastatic thyroid tumors. Study-wide context: Repertoires from blood and tumor or nodule tissue of malignant and benign thyroid patients were compared. Study outcomes and limitations: Malignant thyroid tumors reportedly exceeded benign nodules significantly in TCR beta diversity, with the difference appearing in blood and tumor.

This clone was detected many times. Antigen unknown. MiXCR reprocessed the PCR reads for TCRdb. The profile shows some 28,000 clones, 20% to 25% of them singletons. Until they underwent thyroid surgery, no patient had received any treatment. CDR3 size: 13 residues. CDR1 is MGHDK, CDR2 SYGVNS, per germline. V gave up 7 bases and J gave up 7 bases, with 13 bases separating them. This sequence was found in a female donor with papillary thyroid cancer or a benign thyroid nodule (not recorded which). Some clones in this sample may be carry-over from other donors' samples. The sequenced material came from blood. The chain recombines TRBV25-1 with TRBJ1-4, with D hard to call. CDR3 nucleotides: TGTGCCAGCAAAAGAGGGAGTGGTGAAAAACTGTTTTTT. This sequence encodes CASKRGSGEKLFF.